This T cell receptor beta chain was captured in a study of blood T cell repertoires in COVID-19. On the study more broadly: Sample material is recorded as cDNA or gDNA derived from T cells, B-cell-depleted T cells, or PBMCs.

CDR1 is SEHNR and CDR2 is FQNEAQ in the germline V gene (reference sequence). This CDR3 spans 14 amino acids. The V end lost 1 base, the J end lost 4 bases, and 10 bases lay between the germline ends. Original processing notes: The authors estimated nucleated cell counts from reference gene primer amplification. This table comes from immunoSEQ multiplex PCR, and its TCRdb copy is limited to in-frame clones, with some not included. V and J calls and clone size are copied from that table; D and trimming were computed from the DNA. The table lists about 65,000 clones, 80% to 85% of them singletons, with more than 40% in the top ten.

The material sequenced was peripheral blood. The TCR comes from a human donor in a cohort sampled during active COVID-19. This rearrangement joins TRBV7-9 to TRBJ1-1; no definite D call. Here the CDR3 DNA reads TGTGCCAGCAGCTTAGTTCATGGGCTCACTGAAGCTTTCTTT. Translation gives CASSLVHGLTEAFF.